The 21 T cell receptor beta chains given below trace back to one sample, sequenced in a study of T-cell memory formation after mild COVID-19. MiXCR, applied by TCRdb to the 5' RACE reads, yields one record per CDR3 protein. The data contain about 440,000 distinct CDR3 sequences, 20% of them seen just once; the ten biggest clones take up around 8%. The sequencing sample was made of PBMCs or a T cell subset sorted from them (not recorded which). All receptors come from an adult woman who had mild COVID-19 (a few samples of this study predate the infection). Cell type and time point are not known.

This chain joins TRBV20-1 and TRBJ1-1; 8 nucleotides line up with TRBD1. The V segment lost 6 bases and the J segment 0 bases; nucleotides outside the gene matches: 12. This CDR3 spans 16 amino acids. CDR1 DFQATT and CDR2 SNEGSKA come from the germline V gene (reference sequence). Here the CDR3 DNA reads TGCAGTGCCCGAGGAGGACAGGGCGGAATGAACACTGAAGCTTTCTTT. Translating it yields CSARGGQGGMNTEAFF.

This chain links TRBV4-1 with TRBJ1-1, with D possibly matching TRBD1 (5 bases). This CDR3 is 14 amino acids long. The ends were cut back, 4 bases at V and 1 base at J, with 10 bases in the middle. CDR1 is MGHRA, CDR2 YSYEKL, per germline. CDR3 sequence (DNA): TGCGCCAGCAGCCGCGCAGGGTGGAACACTGAAGCTTTCTTT. Translating it yields CASSRAGWNTEAFF.

This clonotype was picked up a small number of times. The chain is built from TRBV5-1 and TRBJ2-7, with 9 positions matching TRBD2. The germline V gene has CDR1 SGHRS and CDR2 YFSETQ. The CDR3 runs to 14 residues. Trimming removed 6 bases from V and 6 bases from J; junction bases left unmatched: 10. In DNA form, the CDR3 reads TGCGCCAGCACCCTTCTAGCGGGAAAACCCGAGCAGTACTTC. It yields the protein CASTLLAGKPEQYF.

A few counts support this clonotype. The chain combines TRBV5-5 with TRBJ1-5; D possibly corresponds to TRBD1 (6 bases). V lost 3 bases, J lost 0 bases, and 16 bases lay in between. Germline lookup yields CDR1 SGHKS and CDR2 YYEKEE (reference sequence). This CDR3 is 17 amino acids long. In DNA form, the CDR3 reads TGTGCCAGCAGCTCGATCGGCGCGGACAGTAGCAATCAGCCCCAGCATTTT. Translating gives CASSSIGADSSNQPQHF.

This clonotype has more than one count but fewer than ten. The rearrangement links TRBV12-3 or TRBV12-4 to TRBJ1-2, with 7 bases matching TRBD1. The CDR3 is made up of 13 amino acids. The J segment lost 3 bases and the V segment lost 5 bases, leaving 3 bases of the junction unmatched. The CDR3 loop reads CASSQTGYYGYTF. In nucleotides, the CDR3 is TGTGCCAGCAGTCAGACAGGGTACTATGGCTACACCTTC.

This clonotype has a handful of counts. The chain links TRBV7-9 to TRBJ2-5, with TRBD2 identical over 8 bases. V dropped 7 bases and J dropped 3; count of bases not matched to a gene: 10. The CDR3 runs to 15 residues. The germline V gene has CDR1 SEHNR and CDR2 FQNEAQ (reference sequence). The CDR3 sequence is CASNPPAGAKETQYF. CDR3 nucleotides: TGTGCCAGCAACCCACCAGCGGGGGCGAAAGAGACCCAGTACTTC.

The chain links TRBV29-1 to TRBJ2-1; D might be TRBD2 (5 bases). V was pared by 4 bases and J by 0 bases, with 10 bases between. The CDR3 extends over 14 amino acids. The V gene's germline CDR1 is SQVTM and CDR2 ANQGSEA. This CDR3 is CSVGAASSYNEQFF. CDR3 nucleotide sequence: TGCAGCGTTGGAGCGGCCAGCTCCTACAATGAGCAGTTCTTC.

The V gene is TRBV10-3, the J gene TRBJ1-1, with D perhaps matching TRBD1 (5 bases). The length of the CDR3 is 13 residues. With 6 bases removed from V and 1 base from J, the gap between germline ends came to 9 bases. The germline CDR1 and CDR2 sequences are ENHRY and SYGVKD. The CDR3 bases are TGTGCCATCAGGGAAACAGGGAACACTGAAGCTTTCTTT. Protein product: CAIRETGNTEAFF.

The V and J genes are TRBV30 and TRBJ2-3, with D maybe TRBD1 (6 bases). Trimming stripped 4 bases from V and 0 bases from J, with 17 bases between. CDR1 and CDR2 from the germline V gene are GTSNPN and SVGIG (reference sequence). The CDR3 is 16 residues long. The CDR3 loop is CAWTKKGVTSTDTQYF. The CDR3 nucleotides read TGTGCCTGGACCAAGAAGGGGGTTACTAGCACAGATACGCAGTATTTT.

The CDR3 DNA is TGTGCCAGCAGCCGAAGCTTGTCCGATACGCAGTATTTT. This sequence encodes CASSRSLSDTQYF. The gene calls are TRBV3-1 and TRBJ2-3; D is uncertain. The CDR3 has 13 amino acids. Germline assignment: CDR1 LGHDT and CDR2 YNNKEL (reference sequence). Trimming left V 4 bases short and J 6 bases short, with 11 bases between.

This clonotype has only a few counts. The chain joins TRBV9 to TRBJ2-2; D not resolved. The CDR3 runs to 12 residues. Germline V gene lookup returns CDR1 SGDLS and CDR2 YYNGEE. The V end lost 1 base, the J end lost 6 bases, and 4 bases lay between the germline ends. The CDR3 sequence: CASSVSAGELFF. Written as DNA, the CDR3 is TGTGCCAGCAGCGTATCCGCCGGGGAGCTGTTTTTT.

The chain has TRBV5-6 and TRBJ1-5; 8 positions agree with TRBD1. CDR3 size: 15 residues. CDR1 and CDR2 from the germline V gene are SGHDT and YYEEEE. V lost 2 bases, J lost 6 bases, and 7 bases stayed unmatched. The CDR3 nucleotides read TGTGCCAGCAGCTTTAATGACAGGGGAAGTCAGCCCCAGCATTTT. Protein product: CASSFNDRGSQPQHF.

The chain couples TRBV6-6 to TRBJ2-5; D may be TRBD1 (6 bases). Trimming shortened V by 1 base and J by 2 bases, and 11 bases separated the two germline ends. The germline V gene has CDR1 MNHNY and CDR2 SVGAGI (reference sequence). The CDR3 consists of 15 residues. DNA of the CDR3: TGTGCCAGCAGTTACTTGACAGGAAATCAAGAGACCCAGTACTTC. This sequence encodes CASSYLTGNQETQYF.

This chain joins TRBV4-1 and TRBJ2-7, with D perhaps matching TRBD1 (6 bases). The germline V and J ends were trimmed by 0 bases and 2 bases, with 11 bases remaining between them. This CDR3 spans 15 amino acids. Germline V CDR1 and CDR2: MGHRA, YSYEKL. The CDR3 DNA sequence: TGCGCCAGCAGCCAAGAGGCAGGGGAACCCTACGAGCAGTACTTC. Translating it yields CASSQEAGEPYEQYF.

The chain is built from TRBV2 and TRBJ2-2; D remains ambiguous. V dropped 4 bases and J dropped 0 bases, with 6 bases sitting between them. CDR3 size: 14 residues. CDR1 and CDR2 from the germline V gene are SNHLY and FYNNEI. The CDR3 DNA follows: TGTGCCAGCAGTGGGCCGTCGAACACCGGGGAGCTGTTTTTT. Its translation is CASSGPSNTGELFF.

This clonotype came up a few times. This chain connects TRBV7-6 to TRBJ2-3; D ambiguous. The V end was cut by 5 bases, the J end by 0 bases, with 12 bases between. Germline V CDR1 and CDR2: SGHVS, FNYEAQ. This CDR3 comprises 15 residues. The DNA of the CDR3 is TGTGCCAGCAGCAAGTTACCAACTAGCACAGATACGCAGTATTTT. Protein sequence: CASSKLPTSTDTQYF.

This chain joins TRBV6-1 and TRBJ2-2; tentative D call: TRBD1 (6 bases). CDR3 size: 15 residues. Between the trimmed V and J ends, which lost 4 bases and 1 base, there was a span of 10 bases. In germline, CDR1 is MNHNS, CDR2 SASEGT. The CDR3, as DNA: TGTGCCAGCAGTGGAGACAGGTGGAACACCGGGGAGCTGTTTTTT. Translation: CASSGDRWNTGELFF.

The chain carries TRBV5-1 and TRBJ1-1; possible D gene TRBD1, 5 bases. Germline CDR1 and CDR2: SGHRS and YFSETQ. The length of the CDR3 is 15 residues. V lost 1 base and J lost 0, with 10 bases in between. CDR3 protein: CASSLSPGVNTEAFF. The CDR3, as DNA: TGCGCCAGCAGCTTGTCCCCGGGGGTGAACACTGAAGCTTTCTTT. Combining the CDR3 with reference TRBV5-1 and TRBJ1-1 gives the whole variable domain KAGVTQTPRYLIKTRGQQVTLSCSPISGHRSVSWYQQTPGQGLQFLFEYFSETQRNKGNFPGRFSGRQFSNSRSEMNVSTLELGDSALYLCASSLSPGVNTEAFFGQGTRLTVV.

There are a few counts of this clonotype. The rearrangement joins TRBV20-1 to TRBJ2-7, with 7 bases lining up with TRBD1. J lost 0 bases, V lost 5 bases, and 4 bases had no gene match. CDR3 size: 13 residues. CDR1 and CDR2 (germline): DFQATT, SNEGSKA (reference sequence). The CDR3 bases are TGCAGTGCTGACTCAGGGGGCTCCTACGAGCAGTACTTC. This translates into CSADSGGSYEQYF.

The genes are TRBV7-9 and TRBJ2-1; TRBD2 matches 13 bases. Germline-derived CDR1 and CDR2 are SEHNR and FQNEAQ (reference sequence). The V segment lost 4 bases and the J segment 4 bases; nucleotides outside the gene matches: 10. CDR3 length equals 18 residues. CDR3 region: CASSYGLAGDLQYNEQFF. CDR3 nucleotides: TGTGCCAGCAGCTACGGACTAGCGGGGGACCTTCAATACAATGAGCAGTTCTTC.

CDR3 sequence: CASRQGSQPQHF. The CDR3, as DNA: TGTGCCAGCAGACAGGGCAGTCAGCCCCAGCATTTT. The V call is TRBV12-3 or TRBV12-4, the J call TRBJ1-5; D is perhaps TRBD1 (6 bases). Deletions cut 6 bases from V and 6 bases from J, with 9 bases between. The CDR3 contains 12 residues.